The sequence of this T cell receptor beta chain was determined in a study of T cell repertoires in cytomegalovirus infection. Study-wide context: Both recently identified HLA-C-restricted and well-studied HLA-B-restricted CMV epitopes were used in the study. Carrying CMV and the relevant HLA type showed in public TCR beta signatures.

Germline assignment: CDR1 SGHVS and CDR2 FNYEAQ. The CDR3 extends over 12 amino acids. Trimming shortened V by 1 base and J by 6 bases, and 7 bases separated the two germline ends. TCRdb re-analysed the reads in MiXCR, keeping a single row per CDR3 protein. The sample holds around 570,000 distinct CDR3 sequences, just under 40% seen once. Points on this clonotype: Its specificity is unknown.

The receptor was derived from a human donor in good health (CMV status not recorded). Some clones in this sample may be carry-over from other donors' samples. The sequences come from cultured PBMCs, collected from culture after CMV antigen stimulation. The J gene is TRBJ2-7, the V gene TRBV7-6; D gene unclear. CDR3 loop: CASSLVEVEQYF. Here the CDR3 DNA reads TGTGCCAGCAGCTTAGTCGAGGTCGAGCAGTACTTC.